This T cell receptor beta chain emerged from a study of identical twins. TCRdb processed the 5' RACE reads anew with MiXCR; each CDR3 protein has one entry. The sample carries 650,000 to 800,000 distinct CDR3 sequences, 8.5% to 9% recorded once. This CDR3 has 12 residues. Trimming took 3 bases from V and 4 from J, leaving 9 bases between them. Germline CDR1 is DFQATT and CDR2 is SNEGSKA (reference sequence). These same records also appear under a second study, on yellow fever vaccine responses in identical twins.

Sequencing was carried out using PBMCs. The receptor's source is a woman between 18 and 29 years old in good health. The rearrangement joins TRBV20-1 to TRBJ2-5; D may be TRBD2 (6 bases). CDR3 residues: CSARVGGETQYF. The CDR3 bases are TGCAGTGCTAGGGTGGGGGGAGAGACCCAGTACTTC.